These 21 T cell receptor beta chains share one sample of origin, sequenced in a study of human T cells and chemical hapten exposure (dated by TCRdb to about 2021). The library came from RACE. Sequencing took place on a NextSeq 500. The public reads were run again by TCRdb, first through fastp at Q25 and then through MiXCR, and only productive beta chains were kept. Each CDR3 protein gets just one entry, which takes the most common genes and DNA from the rows behind it. Recorded for this sample are some 180,000 distinct CDR3 sequences; approximately 20% of them occurred a single time. In total, the top ten clones hold about 7% of the sample. The meaning of the sample's time point label: patch test 1, 2 weeks after DPC sensitization. In the paper's terms, the treatment or condition label means: therapeutic diphenylcyclopropenone sensitization with weekly scalp DPC. The sequences come from whole blood, collected in connection with sensitization to the hapten diphenylcyclopropenone (DPC). The source is a woman aged 50 to 60 with alopecia areata. Some clones in this sample may be carry-over from other donors' samples.

The CDR3 is CSAEENYSNQPQHF. In DNA form, the CDR3 reads TGCAGTGCTGAGGAGAACTATAGCAATCAGCCCCAGCATTTT. The chain employs TRBV20-1 and TRBJ1-5; D remains ambiguous. The germline CDR1 and CDR2 sequences are DFQATT and SNEGSKA (reference sequence). V lost 5 bases to trimming and J lost 0 bases, with 11 bases between them. There are 14 residues in the CDR3.

The chain couples TRBV5-1 to TRBJ1-1; no definite D call. The V end lost 0 bases, the J end lost 5 bases, and 11 bases lay between the germline ends. The germline gives CDR1 SGHRS, CDR2 YFSETQ. The CDR3 consists of 14 residues. As DNA, the CDR3 is TGCGCCAGCAGCTTGGACGGCGGGTGGACTGAAGCTTTCTTT. Translation gives CASSLDGGWTEAFF.

The chain recombines TRBV7-2 with TRBJ2-2, with a possible D match to TRBD1 (6 bases). Trimming cost V 5 bases and J 4 bases, with 14 bases left between them. This CDR3 spans 15 amino acids. Germline assignment: CDR1 SGHTA and CDR2 FQGNSA. This CDR3 reads CASSPRLGATGELFF. DNA for the CDR3: TGTGCCAGCAGCCCGAGACTGGGGGCCACCGGGGAGCTGTTTTTT.

This sequence joins TRBV7-2 and TRBJ1-5; D remains unclear. The CDR3 loop spans 15 amino acids. Germline assignment: CDR1 SGHTA and CDR2 FQGNSA. V gave up 2 bases and J gave up 3 bases, with 11 bases separating them. The CDR3 sequence: CASSLLSGNNQPQHF. The CDR3 nucleotides read TGTGCCAGCAGCTTACTTTCGGGGAACAATCAGCCCCAGCATTTT.

The chain is built from TRBV2 and TRBJ2-1, with a weak D call TRBD1 (6 bases). The CDR3 has 15 amino acids. In germline, CDR1 is SNHLY, CDR2 FYNNEI. Trimming cost V 3 bases and J 7 bases, with 16 bases left between them. In DNA form, the CDR3 reads TGTGCCAGCAGTGAGTTGGGGGCTGGGGGAAATGAGCAGTTCTTC. It encodes CASSELGAGGNEQFF.

This clonotype appeared a few times. This rearrangement joins TRBV29-1 to TRBJ2-2; D may be TRBD1 (7 bases). CDR1 SQVTM and CDR2 ANQGSEA come from the germline V gene. This CDR3 contains 14 residues. The V end lost 2 bases, the J end lost 5 bases, and 12 bases lay between the germline ends. CDR3 DNA sequence: TGCAGCGTTGAATCGGCAGGGGGGACCGGGGAGCTGTTTTTT. Its translation is CSVESAGGTGELFF.

The rearrangement uses TRBV10-1 and TRBJ2-3, with TRBD1 as a possible D gene (5 bases). The germline CDR1 and CDR2 sequences are WNHNN and SYGVQD (reference sequence). V lost 4 bases to trimming and J lost 5 bases, with 16 bases between them. The CDR3 is 15 residues long. CDR3 in DNA: TGCGCCAGCAGTGGCCAGGTTCAGGGCCAAGATACGCAGTATTTT. This sequence encodes CASSGQVQGQDTQYF.

The table lists this clonotype with a few counts. This rearrangement joins TRBV2 to TRBJ1-1; 9 nucleotides line up with TRBD1. The CDR3 is 16 residues long. J gave up 0 bases and V 6 bases, and 8 bases lay outside the gene matches. The germline V gene has CDR1 SNHLY and CDR2 FYNNEI. Here the CDR3 reads CASSVPGQGMNTEAFF. The CDR3 bases are TGTGCCAGCAGCGTCCCGGGACAGGGTATGAACACTGAAGCTTTCTTT. Complete variable domain (other parts from reference TRBV2 and TRBJ1-1): EPEVTQTPSHQVTQMGQEVILRCVPISNHLYFYWYRQILGQKVEFLVSFYNNEISEKSEIFDDQFSVERPDGSNFTLKIRSTKLEDSAMYFCASSVPGQGMNTEAFFGQGTRLTVV.

The chain combines TRBV29-1 with TRBJ2-5; D remains ambiguous. This CDR3 is built from 12 residues. Germline assignment: CDR1 SQVTM and CDR2 ANQGSEA. Between the trimmed V and J ends, which lost 4 bases and 0 bases, there was a span of 6 bases. CDR3 loop: CSVGQNQETQYF. The CDR3 nucleotides read TGCAGCGTTGGGCAGAACCAAGAGACCCAGTACTTC.

This clonotype has a handful of counts. The gene calls are TRBV29-1 and TRBJ1-2; possibly TRBD1 for D (5 bases). The length of the CDR3 is 11 residues. Germline CDR1 SQVTM, CDR2 ANQGSEA. Trimming removed 4 bases at V and 8 bases at J, with 11 bases between. In DNA, the CDR3 is TGCAGCGTTGTCCAGGGAACCGGCTACACCTTC. The encoded protein is CSVVQGTGYTF.

The sample holds a few counts of this clonotype. Written as DNA, the CDR3 is TGTGCCAGCAGTTTACGGCAGGGGGCTTCGGGTCAGCCCCAGCATTTT. It is translated as CASSLRQGASGQPQHF. V and J are TRBV12-3 or TRBV12-4 and TRBJ1-5; TRBD1 matches 8 bases. The length of the CDR3 is 16 residues. V trimming: 2 bases; J trimming: 6 bases; junction bases outside the gene matches: 9.

The chain recombines TRBV10-1 with TRBJ1-1, with a tentative D call TRBD1 (6 bases). The germline V gene encodes CDR1 WNHNN and CDR2 SYGVQD (reference sequence). Trimming removed 2 bases from V and 10 bases from J, with 23 bases in between. The CDR3 length is 16 residues. The CDR3, as DNA: TGCGCCAGCAGTGAGGAAGGACTCGGACAGCCGCTTTTAGCTTTCTTT. It translates to CASSEEGLGQPLLAFF.

In this sample, this clonotype turned up a few times. This chain connects TRBV30 to TRBJ1-1; TRBD1 agrees at 9 bases. Germline V lookup: CDR1 GTSNPN, CDR2 SVGIG (reference sequence). The V segment lost 8 bases and the J segment 5 bases; nucleotides outside the gene matches: 15. The CDR3 is made up of 15 amino acids. The CDR3 DNA reads as TGTGCCGGGACCTTACAGGGGGCGTTGATTACTGAAGCTTTCTTT. Translated, it gives CAGTLQGALITEAFF. Based on the CDR3 plus reference TRBV30 and TRBJ1-1, the full variable domain is SQTIHQWPATLVQPVGSPLSLECTVEGTSNPNLYWYRQAAGRGLQLLFYSVGIGQISSEVPQNLSASRPQDRQFILSSKKLLLSDSGFYLCAGTLQGALITEAFFGQGTRLTVV.

This clonotype has only one observation. This chain uses TRBV10-3 with TRBJ1-4; 9 positions agree with TRBD1. V trimming: 6 bases; J trimming: 8 bases; junction bases outside the gene matches: 7. The germline CDR1 and CDR2 sequences are ENHRY and SYGVKD. This CDR3 is 14 amino acids long. CDR3 sequence reads: CAIRKDRGVEKLFF. The DNA of the CDR3 is TGTGCCATCAGAAAGGACAGGGGTGTCGAAAAACTGTTTTTT.

This clonotype was counted ten times or more. The genes are TRBV27 and TRBJ2-5, with TRBD1 matching 9 bases. The CDR3 runs 15 residues. CDR1 is MNHEY, CDR2 SMNVEV, per germline (reference sequence). The J segment lost 5 bases and the V segment lost 6 bases, leaving 10 bases of the junction unmatched. This chain's CDR3 is CASSEQGARVETQYF. The CDR3 nucleotides are TGTGCCAGCAGCGAACAGGGGGCTAGGGTGGAGACCCAGTACTTC.

The table lists this clonotype with a count of one. The V and J genes are TRBV5-1 and TRBJ2-7; TRBD2 might be the D (6 bases). V lost 0 bases to trimming and J lost 0 bases, with 10 bases between them. Per germline, CDR1 SGHRS and CDR2 YFSETQ. The CDR3 has 15 residues. CDR3 in amino acids: CASSLGVGSSYEQYF. Written as DNA, the CDR3 is TGCGCCAGCAGCTTGGGGGTCGGGAGCTCCTACGAGCAGTACTTC.

The chain uses TRBV29-1 and TRBJ1-2; D is uncertain. The CDR3 is 11 amino acids. The V gene lost 4 bases and the J gene lost 5 bases, with 8 bases spanning the gap. CDR1 and CDR2 from the germline V gene are SQVTM and ANQGSEA. The chain's CDR3 is CSVAGQYGYTF. DNA of the CDR3: TGCAGCGTTGCGGGCCAGTATGGCTACACCTTC.

CDR3 in DNA: TGTGCCAGCAGTGAATGGGACGTAGCCAAAAACATTCAGTACTTC. It codes for CASSEWDVAKNIQYF. The chain links TRBV25-1 to TRBJ2-4; D tentatively reads TRBD1 or TRBD2 (5 bases each). The length of the CDR3 is 15 residues. Germline-derived CDR1 and CDR2 are MGHDK and SYGVNS. Trimming left V 1 base short and J 0 bases short, with 7 bases between.

At least ten counts were recorded for this clonotype. The chain recombines TRBV20-1 with TRBJ1-2; D may be TRBD1 (6 bases). Looked up from germline, CDR1 is DFQATT and CDR2 is SNEGSKA (reference sequence). V was trimmed by 0 bases and J by 5 bases, leaving 19 bases between them. CDR3 size: 16 residues. The CDR3 here is CSARDLEPGGGYGYTF. The CDR3 DNA follows: TGCAGTGCTAGAGATCTCGAACCCGGGGGCGGTTATGGCTACACCTTC.

The V call is TRBV7-9, the J call TRBJ2-5; D might be TRBD2 (6 bases). V dropped 5 bases and J dropped 3 bases, with 19 bases sitting between them. Germline loops: CDR1 SEHNR, CDR2 FQNEAQ (reference sequence). The CDR3 sequence is 16 residues long. CDR3 in amino acids: CASSHHVGGSKETQYF. The CDR3 coding sequence is TGTGCCAGCAGCCACCATGTCGGGGGATCTAAAGAGACCCAGTACTTC.

The V gene is TRBV6-5, the J gene TRBJ2-6; TRBD1 matches at 9 bases. The CDR3 covers 19 residues. In germline, CDR1 is MNHEY, CDR2 SVGAGI. V dropped 5 bases and J dropped 0; count of bases not matched to a gene: 11. CDR3 in DNA: TGTGCCAGCAGTCACCGGCCGGACAGGGGTAACTCTGGGGCCAACGTCCTGACTTTC. Its translation: CASSHRPDRGNSGANVLTF.